This paragraph reports one T cell receptor (beta chain). This entry is derived from a study of blood T cell repertoires in COVID-19. This table comes from immunoSEQ multiplex PCR, and its TCRdb copy is limited to in-frame clones, with some not included. The repertoire holds 140,000 or so clones, with about nine tenths as singletons. Per the germline V gene, CDR1 is SGHNT and CDR2 is YYREEE (reference sequence). This CDR3 spans 13 amino acids. The V segment lost 4 bases and the J segment 14 bases; nucleotides outside the gene matches: 14. Participants came from some 26 US areas, aged roughly 18 to 89 years. Categorization into cohorts depended on clinical history that participants reported. Recovery among Cohort 3 donors was established by two negative PCRs, clearance, or symptom resolution.

Material: PBMCs or T cells enriched from blood (not recorded which). The source is a man aged 55 to 70 who had recovered from COVID-19. V usage is TRBV5-4 and J usage is TRBJ2-5, with 7 bases fitting TRBD2. The CDR3 DNA follows: TGTGCCAGCAGCCGGCGGGGGTCAGTCTCGGTATACTTC. This encodes CASSRRGSVSVYF.